The 25 T cell receptor beta chains presented below share a single source sample, sequenced in a study of human T cells and chemical hapten exposure. Sample time point: healthy volunteer bleed at 6 weeks. Total RNA extraction was carried out from unfractionated whole blood. MiXCR was run by TCRdb on the RACE reads, yielding one entry per CDR3 protein. This table has over 35,000 distinct CDR3 sequences, around 3.4% appearing once. The sample was whole blood. Receptors were obtained from a human donor in good health. Some clones in this sample may be carry-over from other donors' samples.

The V gene is TRBV20-1, the J gene TRBJ2-7; 11 nucleotides match TRBD2. Germline V gives CDR1 DFQATT, CDR2 SNEGSKA (reference sequence). The trim removed 1 base at V and 3 bases at J, leaving 5 bases unmatched. The CDR3 spans 15 residues. CDR3 region: CSARGPGLAVYEQYF. CDR3 nucleotide sequence: TGCAGTGCTAGAGGCCCGGGACTAGCGGTCTACGAGCAGTACTTC.

This clonotype has a handful of counts. The rearrangement joins TRBV19 to TRBJ2-7; 10 bases map to TRBD2. There are 16 residues in the CDR3. Looked up from germline, CDR1 is LNHDA and CDR2 is SQIVND (reference sequence). The trim removed 3 bases at V and 3 bases at J, leaving 8 bases unmatched. The CDR3 sequence: CASSMMWTSGFYEQYF. DNA for the CDR3: TGTGCCAGTAGTATGATGTGGACTAGCGGATTCTACGAGCAGTACTTC.

The table lists this clonotype with many counts. This CDR3 is CASSPIPVNTEAFF. Here the CDR3 DNA reads TGCGCCAGCAGCCCAATCCCGGTTAACACTGAAGCTTTCTTT. This chain uses TRBV4-1 with TRBJ1-1; no clear D. Germline V gene sequence: CDR1 MGHRA, CDR2 YSYEKL. The CDR3 consists of 14 residues. Trimming pared 4 bases from V and 2 bases from J, leaving 11 bases between.

This clonotype appeared many times. The chain employs TRBV28 and TRBJ2-7, with D possibly matching TRBD1 (6 bases). The CDR3 loop spans 14 amino acids. Trimming pared 5 bases from V and 3 bases from J, leaving 14 bases between. Per germline, CDR1 MDHEN and CDR2 SYDVKM. The CDR3 region is CASSPQGSSYEQYF. The DNA of the CDR3 is TGTGCCAGCAGTCCCCAGGGGTCAAGCTACGAGCAGTACTTC.

This clonotype was counted many times. V usage is TRBV29-1 and J usage is TRBJ1-5; TRBD1 might be the D (5 bases). V lost 4 bases to trimming and J lost 6 bases, with 10 bases between them. Germline lookup yields CDR1 SQVTM and CDR2 ANQGSEA. The CDR3 has 12 amino acids. CDR3 residues: CSVGTGGQPQHF. In DNA form, the CDR3 reads TGCAGCGTTGGAACAGGCGGTCAGCCCCAGCATTTT.

This clonotype was picked up many times. In DNA form, the CDR3 reads TGCAGTGCTACGGTTACCGTCGCCCATGGCTACACCTTC. It specifies CSATVTVAHGYTF. J is TRBJ1-2 and V is TRBV20-1; unclear D gene. The germline V and J ends were trimmed by 4 bases and 6 bases, with 15 bases remaining between them. CDR3 length: 13 residues. Germline CDR1 and CDR2: DFQATT and SNEGSKA (reference sequence).

This clonotype was seen many times. The chain links TRBV7-2 to TRBJ2-3, with 12 positions matching TRBD1. The CDR3 has 16 amino acids. The V gene's germline CDR1 is SGHTA and CDR2 FQGNSA. V lost 1 base to trimming and J lost 4 bases; unmatched junction nucleotides: 3. The CDR3 loop is CASSLVGTGGSDTQYF. In nucleotides, the CDR3 is TGTGCCAGCAGCTTAGTTGGGACAGGGGGCTCAGATACGCAGTATTTT.

This clonotype was seen ten or more times. The chain is built from TRBV12-3 or TRBV12-4 and TRBJ2-6; D unresolved. There are 13 residues in the CDR3. V lost 7 bases and J 2 bases, leaving 6 bases between the germline ends. The DNA of the CDR3 is TGTGCCAGCACCCTCCCTGGGGCCAACGTCCTGACTTTC. Translating gives CASTLPGANVLTF.

This clonotype has ten or more counts. The CDR3 here is CASSLVSLLNEQFF. DNA of the CDR3: TGTGCCAGCAGCTTAGTCTCACTGCTTAATGAGCAGTTCTTC. The rearrangement joins TRBV11-2 to TRBJ2-1, with no clear D. Germline V gene data show CDR1 as SGHAT and CDR2 as FQNNGV. Trimming took 1 base from V and 7 from J, leaving 11 bases between them. This CDR3 is built from 14 residues.

At least ten counts were recorded for this clonotype. V usage is TRBV6-5 and J usage is TRBJ2-3; 9 positions match TRBD1. The CDR3 totals 15 residues. V gave up 5 bases and J gave up 0 bases; unmatched junction bases: 3. The germline CDR1 and CDR2 sequences are MNHEY and SVGAGI. CDR3 loop: CASSTQGASTDTQYF. The DNA for the CDR3 is TGTGCCAGCAGTACACAGGGGGCGAGCACAGATACGCAGTATTTT.

With respect to this clonotype: Possible read error: a much larger clone is one base away. V usage is TRBV2 and J usage is TRBJ2-1, with D possibly matching TRBD1 (5 bases). The CDR3 sequence is 12 residues long. In germline, CDR1 is SNHLY, CDR2 FYNNEI. Trimming took 7 bases from V and 14 from J, leaving 18 bases between them. The CDR3 spells CASTERRTSKFF. The CDR3 nucleotides are TGTGCCAGCACCGAACGTAGGACAAGCAAGTTCTTC.

This clonotype has ten or more counts. The rearrangement uses TRBV9 and TRBJ2-7; TRBD1 agrees at 7 bases. Germline values: CDR1 SGDLS, CDR2 YYNGEE. The V gene end was trimmed by 5 bases and the J gene end by 8 bases; junction bases not matched to a gene: 10. The CDR3 is made up of 13 amino acids. CDR3 in amino acids: CASSRETGPKQYF. The CDR3 nucleotides read TGTGCCAGCAGTCGAGAGACAGGGCCGAAGCAGTACTTC.

This clonotype has ten or more counts. The CDR3 sequence: CASSSLEGRRQGFYGYTF. CDR3 in DNA: TGTGCCAGCAGTTCCTTAGAGGGCCGGAGACAGGGATTCTATGGCTACACCTTC. The genes are TRBV27 and TRBJ1-2; 7 bases match TRBD1. CDR3 size: 18 residues. Germline V gene sequence: CDR1 MNHEY, CDR2 SMNVEV (reference sequence). J was trimmed by 4 bases and V by 4 bases; bases with no gene match: 18.

The gene calls are TRBV12-3 or TRBV12-4 and TRBJ2-6, with D hard to call. The CDR3 is made up of 18 amino acids. V lost 1 base, J lost 0 bases, and 13 bases lay in between. In DNA, the CDR3 is TGTGCCAGCAGTTTAGGGTCAGGCGCCTACTCTGGGGCCAACGTCCTGACTTTC. Translating gives CASSLGSGAYSGANVLTF.

This clonotype came up many times. This chain connects TRBV9 to TRBJ2-5; D gene uncertain. Germline V gene sequence: CDR1 SGDLS, CDR2 YYNGEE. There are 14 residues in the CDR3. V gave up 3 bases and J gave up 5 bases, with 14 bases separating them. Written as DNA, the CDR3 is TGTGCCAGCAGCGGCGGAGCCCCCCAGGAGACCCAGTACTTC. Translating gives CASSGGAPQETQYF.

CDR3 coding DNA: TGTGCCAGCAGCGTCCCTGGCGGGAGATATAACAATGAGCAGTTCTTC. This encodes CASSVPGGRYNNEQFF. This chain links TRBV9 with TRBJ2-1; 7 bases line up with TRBD2. From germline, CDR1 is SGDLS and CDR2 YYNGEE. With 2 bases clipped from V and 5 bases from J, the junction kept 10 bases outside the gene matches. This CDR3 region has 16 residues.

This clonotype was observed at least ten times. The rearrangement links TRBV19 to TRBJ1-2; no clear D gene. Germline lookup yields CDR1 LNHDA and CDR2 SQIVND (reference sequence). This CDR3 region has 13 residues. Trimming removed 8 bases from V and 6 bases from J, with 16 bases in between. The CDR3 loop reads CASGPGSIDGYTF. In DNA, the CDR3 is TGTGCCAGTGGCCCAGGCAGCATCGATGGCTACACCTTC.

This clonotype was counted at least ten times. The J gene is TRBJ2-3, the V gene TRBV4-1, with TRBD1 as a possible D gene (5 bases). The CDR3 loop spans 15 amino acids. Germline assignment: CDR1 MGHRA and CDR2 YSYEKL. The ends were cut back, 0 bases at V and 4 bases at J, with 11 bases in the middle. The CDR3 spells CASSQELRGADTQYF. CDR3 coding DNA: TGCGCCAGCAGCCAAGAATTAAGGGGCGCAGATACGCAGTATTTT.

This sequence joins TRBV15 and TRBJ1-3, with TRBD1 matching over 8 bases. The germline CDR1 and CDR2 sequences are LNHNV and YYDKDF (reference sequence). The ends lost 3 bases at V and 2 bases at J; junction bases unmatched: 3. The CDR3 is 15 residues long. The CDR3: CATSSRQGPGNTIYF. CDR3 nucleotides: TGTGCCACCAGCAGCCGACAGGGGCCTGGAAACACCATATATTTT.

At least ten counts were recorded for this clonotype. The rearrangement uses TRBV29-1 and TRBJ2-1, with D perhaps TRBD2 (5 bases). The CDR3 loop spans 11 amino acids. CDR1 and CDR2 (germline): SQVTM, ANQGSEA. Trimming removed 0 bases from V and 10 bases from J, with 7 bases in between. Here the CDR3 reads CSVEDRGEQFF. CDR3 in DNA: TGCAGCGTTGAAGATCGCGGGGAGCAGTTCTTC.

At least ten counts were recorded for this clonotype. The V call is TRBV7-9, the J call TRBJ2-7; 9 nucleotides agree with TRBD1. With V trimmed by 5 bases and J by 7 bases, 9 bases remained unmatched. The CDR3 runs to 14 residues. Germline V gene data show CDR1 as SEHNR and CDR2 as FQNEAQ (reference sequence). The CDR3 bases are TGTGCCAGCAGCGCCCGGACAGGGGCGGGGGAGCAGTACTTC. Translating it yields CASSARTGAGEQYF.

In the case of this clonotype: A read error is possible here, since a much larger clone lies one base away. The rearrangement joins TRBV6-5 to TRBJ2-7; the D gene is possibly TRBD2 (5 bases). This CDR3 has 14 residues. CDR1 and CDR2 from the germline V gene are MNHEY and SVGAGI. As DNA, the CDR3 is TGTGTCAGCAGTTACTACGCAACGGGGATGGAGCAGTACTTC. This translates into CVSSYYATGMEQYF.

The chain is built from TRBV12-3 or TRBV12-4 and TRBJ1-1; D uncertain. The V and J ends lost 5 bases and 1 base respectively, with 11 bases between them. The CDR3 is 14 amino acids. In DNA, the CDR3 is TGTGCCAGCAGTCCAACGTCAGAGAACACTGAAGCTTTCTTT. It yields the protein CASSPTSENTEAFF.

This clonotype appeared many times. This chain uses TRBV5-5 with TRBJ2-5, with 7 bases matching TRBD2. The CDR3 spans 17 residues. Losses at the gene ends were 2 bases for V and 2 bases for J; bases not matched to a gene: 12. The germline V gene has CDR1 SGHKS and CDR2 YYEKEE (reference sequence). CDR3 residues: CASSFSYGRPSQETQYF. The DNA of the CDR3 is TGTGCCAGCAGCTTTTCGTACGGGAGGCCGTCACAAGAGACCCAGTACTTC.

This clonotype occurred many times. The chain combines TRBV12-3 or TRBV12-4 with TRBJ2-4; 7 bases align to TRBD1. Trimming took 4 bases from V and 0 from J; bases not matched to a gene: 6. The CDR3 sequence is 16 residues long. This chain's CDR3 is CASSSGQPLAKNIQYF. CDR3 DNA: TGTGCCAGCAGTTCGGGACAGCCTCTAGCCAAAAACATTCAGTACTTC.